Presented here are 13 T cell receptor beta chains from one specimen sequenced in a study of OX40 agonist ivuxolimab in advanced cancers. The assay was immunoSEQ multiplex PCR, and TCRdb's table has in-frame clones only and misses some. The sample lists 100,000 or so clones; roughly 91% were seen once. Sequences were derived from CD4+ or CD8+ T cells sorted from blood, sampled in a trial of the OX40 agonist ivuxolimab. These receptors originate from an adult with an advanced solid tumor such as melanoma, head and neck, liver or kidney cancer.

This clone was observed a few times. The chain couples TRBV9 to TRBJ1-1, with a tentative D call TRBD1 (5 bases). Germline CDR1 and CDR2: SGDLS and YYNGEE. The CDR3 is made up of 15 amino acids. Trimming left V 3 bases short and J 5 bases short, with 17 bases between. The CDR3, as DNA: TGTGCCAGCAGCGCGGGACGGCCTACGAGGACTGAAGCTTTCTTT. Translating gives CASSAGRPTRTEAFF. The full variable domain, in which reference TRBV9 and TRBJ1-1 provide the parts outside the CDR3, is DSGVTQTPKHLITATGQRVTLRCSPRSGDLSVYWYQQSLDQGLQFLIQYYNGEERAKGNILERFSAQQFPDLHSELNLSSLELGDSALYFCASSAGRPTRTEAFFGQGTRLTVV.

The chain has TRBV7-2 and TRBJ1-2, with 7 bases aligning to TRBD1. The CDR3 loop spans 13 amino acids. Germline CDR1 and CDR2: SGHTA and FQGNSA. V trimming: 5 bases; J trimming: 4 bases; junction bases outside the gene matches: 4. The CDR3 DNA is TGTGCCAGCAGCCGACAGGGCCTCTATGGCTACACCTTC. This gives the protein CASSRQGLYGYTF.

The chain joins TRBV7-9 to TRBJ1-5, with TRBD1 identical over 9 bases. The CDR3 contains 15 residues. The junction had 4 bases not matched to a gene; V was cut back by 5 bases and J by 2 bases. The germline V gene encodes CDR1 SEHNR and CDR2 FQNEAQ (reference sequence). The CDR3 sequence is CASSPQGAGNQPQHF. The CDR3 region has the DNA TGTGCCAGCAGCCCACAGGGGGCTGGCAATCAGCCCCAGCATTTT.

The rearrangement joins TRBV5-1 to TRBJ2-7; 8 positions match TRBD2. The CDR3 covers 14 residues. The J segment lost 11 bases and the V segment lost 0 bases, leaving 10 bases of the junction unmatched. CDR1 is SGHRS, CDR2 YFSETQ, per germline. The CDR3 sequence is CASSLDGGVPGEYF. Here the CDR3 DNA reads TGCGCCAGCAGCTTGGACGGGGGGGTTCCGGGAGAGTACTTC.

The J gene is TRBJ2-1, the V gene TRBV7-3; the D is unclear. The germline CDR1 and CDR2 sequences are SGHTA and FQGTGA. The CDR3 covers 13 residues. The germline V and J ends were trimmed by 2 bases and 6 bases, with 8 bases remaining between them. The CDR3 nucleotides read TGTGCCAGCAGCTTAGACCCATCCAATGAGCAGTTCTTC. Translation gives CASSLDPSNEQFF.

The chain uses TRBV10-3 and TRBJ2-7; D tentatively reads TRBD1 or TRBD2 (6 bases each). Germline CDR1 reads ENHRY; CDR2 reads SYGVKD. The ends were cut back, 10 bases at V and 3 bases at J, with 16 bases in the middle. The CDR3 is made up of 13 amino acids. Written as DNA, the CDR3 is TGTGCCACCCAAAATGGGGGGCTCTACGAGCAGTACTTC. Residues: CATQNGGLYEQYF.

The rearrangement uses TRBV10-3 and TRBJ1-1, with D tentatively TRBD1 (5 bases). Germline V lookup: CDR1 ENHRY, CDR2 SYGVKD. Trimming took 8 bases from V and 3 from J, leaving 13 bases between them. The CDR3 has 13 amino acids. The CDR3 is CAIRPGGDTEAFF. For the CDR3, the DNA is TGTGCCATCCGTCCTGGAGGGGACACTGAAGCTTTCTTT.

The chain employs TRBV19 and TRBJ2-7; 7 nucleotides align to TRBD2. The CDR3 covers 15 residues. Trimming cost V 7 bases and J 0 bases; bases outside gene matches: 9. Germline-derived CDR1 and CDR2 are LNHDA and SQIVND (reference sequence). The CDR3 nucleotides are TGTGCCAGTATGGCGCGGGGGAAAAGCTCCTACGAGCAGTACTTC. Translation gives CASMARGKSSYEQYF. The variable domain in full, with the rest retrieved from reference TRBV19 and TRBJ2-7, is DGGITQSPKYLFRKEGQNVTLSCEQNLNHDAMYWYRQDPGQGLRLIYYSQIVNDFQKGDIAEGYSVSREKKESFPLTVTSAQKNPTAFYLCASMARGKSSYEQYFGPGTRLTVT.

This clone was detected only once. The chain joins TRBV4-1 to TRBJ2-7, with D unclear. Between the trimmed V and J ends, which lost 1 base and 2 bases, there was a span of 15 bases. The CDR3 runs 16 residues. Germline CDR1 reads MGHRA; CDR2 reads YSYEKL. This CDR3 reads CASSQVFSPDPYEQYF. CDR3 DNA: TGCGCCAGCAGCCAAGTGTTTTCACCCGACCCCTACGAGCAGTACTTC.

This clone appeared once. The rearrangement links TRBV21-1 to TRBJ1-2. TRBV21-1 corresponds to a pseudogene. The CDR3 spans 15 residues. CDR3 amino acids: CASSKEGEANYGYTF. The DNA for the CDR3 is TGTGCCAGCAGCAAAGAGGGTGAAGCTAACTATGGCTACACCTTC.

The chain employs TRBV27 and TRBJ1-4, with TRBD1 matching over 9 bases. Germline V gives CDR1 MNHEY, CDR2 SMNVEV (reference sequence). The CDR3 consists of 17 residues. The junction had 14 bases not matched to a gene; V was cut back by 5 bases and J by 7 bases. The CDR3 reads CASSLGTGILGGEKLFF. The CDR3 coding sequence is TGTGCCAGCAGTCTCGGGACAGGGATTCTAGGGGGTGAAAAACTGTTTTTT. Full variable domain (outside the CDR3, taken from reference TRBV27 and TRBJ1-4): EAQVTQNPRYLITVTGKKLTVTCSQNMNHEYMSWYRQDPGLGLRQIYYSMNVEVTDKGDVPEGYKVSRKEKRNFPLILESPSPNQTSLYFCASSLGTGILGGEKLFFGSGTQLSVL.

V usage is TRBV5-1 and J usage is TRBJ2-3, with 8 positions matching TRBD2. The V segment lost 1 base and the J segment 6 bases; nucleotides outside the gene matches: 7. The CDR3 is 15 amino acids. Germline V CDR1 and CDR2: SGHRS, YFSETQ. This CDR3 is CASSLNRGGLDTQYF. CDR3 DNA sequence: TGCGCCAGCAGCTTGAACCGGGGGGGCCTTGATACGCAGTATTTT. The entire variable domain, with the rest obtained from reference TRBV5-1 and TRBJ2-3, is as follows: KAGVTQTPRYLIKTRGQQVTLSCSPISGHRSVSWYQQTPGQGLQFLFEYFSETQRNKGNFPGRFSGRQFSNSRSEMNVSTLELGDSALYLCASSLNRGGLDTQYFGPGTRLTVL.

The chain combines TRBV7-2 with TRBJ2-3; 10 positions match TRBD1. J was trimmed by 5 bases and V by 4 bases; bases with no gene match: 9. This CDR3 region has 16 residues. Germline assignment: CDR1 SGHTA and CDR2 FQGNSA. The DNA of the CDR3 is TGTGCCAGCAGCTCACCGGACAGGGGGATTAGAGATACGCAGTATTTT. It specifies CASSSPDRGIRDTQYF. Combining the CDR3 with reference TRBV7-2 and TRBJ2-3 gives the whole variable domain GAGVSQSPSNKVTEKGKDVELRCDPISGHTALYWYRQSLGQGLEFLIYFQGNSAPDKSGLPSDRFSAERTGGSVSTLTIQRTQQEDSAVYLCASSSPDRGIRDTQYFGPGTRLTVL.